This TCR beta chain was captured by sequencing in a study of blood T cell repertoires in COVID-19. Trimming shortened V by 6 bases and J by 4 bases, and 12 bases separated the two germline ends. The CDR3 is made up of 13 amino acids. Germline CDR1 KGHSH, CDR2 LQKENI. Original methodology: Estimates of nucleated cell counts were drawn from the amplification of reference gene primers. This table comes from immunoSEQ multiplex PCR, and its TCRdb copy is limited to in-frame clones, with some not included. That table supplies the V and J calls and clone size; D and trimming were determined from the DNA. Found here are approximately 77,000 clones, roughly 90% of them singletons; the top ten hold approximately 4.5%.

The clonotype was recovered from a man in his fifties or sixties with active COVID-19. The sample taken for sequencing was peripheral blood. J is TRBJ1-2 and V is TRBV18; D might be TRBD1 (5 bases). CDR3 region: CASSPEGAYGYTF. The DNA for the CDR3 is TGTGCCAGCTCTCCCGAAGGGGCCTATGGCTACACCTTC.